These 12 T cell receptor beta chains were all obtained from the same sample, sequenced in a study of cytomegalovirus exposure and HLA in healthy donors. PCR primers comprised 60 Vbeta and 13 Jbeta primers. Produced via immunoSEQ multiplex PCR; TCRdb's table is partial and in-frame only. The data hold fewer than 200,000 clones, with around 78% observed a single time. Specimen: PBMCs. The receptors stem from a woman between 25 and 40 years old in good health and CMV-seropositive.

The genes are TRBV5-1 and TRBJ2-7; tentative D call: TRBD1 (5 bases). From germline, CDR1 is SGHRS and CDR2 YFSETQ. The germline V and J ends were trimmed by 0 bases and 2 bases, with 9 bases remaining between them. This CDR3 comprises 14 residues. The CDR3 loop is CASSLGQNTYEQYF. CDR3 DNA: TGCGCCAGCAGCTTGGGACAGAACACCTACGAGCAGTACTTC. Variable domain in full (rest from reference TRBV5-1 and TRBJ2-7): KAGVTQTPRYLIKTRGQQVTLSCSPISGHRSVSWYQQTPGQGLQFLFEYFSETQRNKGNFPGRFSGRQFSNSRSEMNVSTLELGDSALYLCASSLGQNTYEQYFGPGTRLTVT.

V gene TRBV11-2 combines with J gene TRBJ2-7, with D possibly TRBD2 on 7 matching bases. The CDR3 length is 18 residues. In germline, CDR1 is SGHAT, CDR2 FQNNGV. V was cut by 1 base and J by 4 bases, with 23 bases left in between. The CDR3 region is CASSLAAFSRGGDYEQYF. DNA for the CDR3: TGTGCCAGCAGCTTAGCGGCATTTAGTAGGGGGGGGGATTACGAGCAGTACTTC.

The V and J genes are TRBV28 and TRBJ2-7; TRBD2 matches 12 bases. Germline V gene sequence: CDR1 MDHEN, CDR2 SYDVKM. This CDR3 is 18 amino acids long. Trimming cost V 6 bases and J 2 bases; bases outside gene matches: 14. CDR3 sequence: CASSTPASGGAVPYEQYF. Here the CDR3 DNA reads TGTGCCAGCAGCACCCCGGCTAGCGGGGGGGCCGTTCCCTACGAGCAGTACTTC.

The chain combines TRBV5-1 with TRBJ1-3; D is perhaps TRBD1 (6 bases). V was shortened by 4 bases and J by 0 bases, with 14 bases between the two germline ends. Per the germline V gene, CDR1 is SGHRS and CDR2 is YFSETQ. The CDR3 consists of 16 residues. CDR3 nucleotides: TGCGCCAGCAGCCCCAACTCACAGGGCTCTGGAAACACCATATATTTT. Translating gives CASSPNSQGSGNTIYF. Filled out from reference TRBV5-1 and TRBJ1-3, the complete variable domain reads KAGVTQTPRYLIKTRGQQVTLSCSPISGHRSVSWYQQTPGQGLQFLFEYFSETQRNKGNFPGRFSGRQFSNSRSEMNVSTLELGDSALYLCASSPNSQGSGNTIYFGEGSWLTVV.

The V call is TRBV5-1, the J call TRBJ2-1; tentative D call: TRBD2 (6 bases). The CDR3 is 14 amino acids. Between the trimmed V and J ends, which lost 2 bases and 5 bases, there was a span of 11 bases. The germline V gene has CDR1 SGHRS and CDR2 YFSETQ. The chain's CDR3 is CASSFGGKDNEQFF. CDR3 in DNA: TGCGCCAGCAGCTTCGGGGGAAAGGACAATGAGCAGTTCTTC.

The V and J genes are TRBV29-1 and TRBJ1-1; a weak D match, TRBD1 (5 bases). V dropped 4 bases and J dropped 2 bases, with 8 bases sitting between them. The CDR3 has 12 amino acids. The V gene's germline CDR1 is SQVTM and CDR2 ANQGSEA. CDR3 DNA sequence: TGCAGCGTTGTCCGGACAAACACTGAAGCTTTCTTT. The encoded protein is CSVVRTNTEAFF.

Points on this clone: An end of the junction differs from the germline gene, which may be a read error. The gene calls are TRBV6-6 and TRBJ1-2; tentative D call: TRBD1 (5 bases). Looked up from germline, CDR1 is MNHNY and CDR2 is SVGAGI (reference sequence). The CDR3 is made up of 14 amino acids. DNA of the CDR3: TGTGCCAGCAGTAACTCACAGGCTAACTATGGCTACACCTTC. Translated: CASSNSQANYGYTF.

The chain couples TRBV28 to TRBJ2-1; 8 nucleotides match TRBD2. V shed 5 bases, J shed 3 bases, and the junction held 6 bases outside the gene matches. Looked up from germline, CDR1 is MDHEN and CDR2 is SYDVKM. The CDR3 totals 15 residues. Here the CDR3 reads CASSPRTSGYNEQFF. CDR3 nucleotides: TGTGCCAGCAGTCCAAGAACTAGCGGCTACAATGAGCAGTTCTTC.

This clone appeared a few times. This chain joins TRBV4-3 and TRBJ1-1; TRBD1 matches 7 bases. From germline, CDR1 is LGHNA and CDR2 YSLEER. The ends lost 7 bases at V and 0 bases at J; junction bases unmatched: 5. This CDR3 contains 14 residues. In DNA form, the CDR3 reads TGCGCCAGCACGGACAGGCGGATGAACACTGAAGCTTTCTTT. Translated: CASTDRRMNTEAFF.

The genes are TRBV6-5 and TRBJ2-7, with D perhaps matching TRBD2 (5 bases). The V end was cut by 5 bases, the J end by 0 bases, with 14 bases between. The germline V gene encodes CDR1 MNHEY and CDR2 SVGAGI. The CDR3 is 15 residues long. In nucleotides, the CDR3 is TGTGCCAGCAGTGTAGATCCCCGGGGCTCCTACGAGCAGTACTTC. Its translation is CASSVDPRGSYEQYF.

The chain carries TRBV30 and TRBJ2-1; D unresolved. The CDR3 has 15 residues. Looked up from germline, CDR1 is GTSNPN and CDR2 is SVGIG (reference sequence). V lost 3 bases, J lost 4 bases, and 16 bases lay in between. The CDR3 region has the DNA TGTGCCTGGAGCCACTTTAGACTTAGATACAATGAGCAGTTCTTC. This sequence encodes CAWSHFRLRYNEQFF.

The chain recombines TRBV7-6 with TRBJ1-3, with 7 bases matching TRBD1. Germline CDR1 is SGHVS and CDR2 is FNYEAQ. The ends lost 3 bases at V and 2 bases at J; junction bases unmatched: 7. The CDR3 totals 16 residues. The CDR3 sequence is CASSFLGTATGNTIYF. The CDR3 DNA sequence: TGTGCCAGCAGCTTCCTAGGGACAGCTACTGGAAACACCATATATTTT.